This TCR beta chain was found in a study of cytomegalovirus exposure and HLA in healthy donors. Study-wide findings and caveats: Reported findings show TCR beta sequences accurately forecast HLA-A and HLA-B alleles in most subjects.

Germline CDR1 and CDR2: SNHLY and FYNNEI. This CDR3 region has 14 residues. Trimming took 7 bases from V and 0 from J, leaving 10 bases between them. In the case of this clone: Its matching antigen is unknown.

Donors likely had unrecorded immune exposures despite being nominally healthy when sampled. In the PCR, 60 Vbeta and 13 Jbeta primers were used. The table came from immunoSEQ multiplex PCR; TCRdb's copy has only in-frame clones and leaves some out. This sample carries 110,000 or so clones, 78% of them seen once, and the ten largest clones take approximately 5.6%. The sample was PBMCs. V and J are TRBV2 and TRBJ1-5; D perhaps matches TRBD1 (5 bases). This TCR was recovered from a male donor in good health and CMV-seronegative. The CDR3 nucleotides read TGTGCCAGCAATGGGGGGGTTAGCAATCAGCCCCAGCATTTT. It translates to CASNGGVSNQPQHF.